These 2 T cell receptor beta chains were sequenced from one sample in a study of cytomegalovirus exposure and HLA in healthy donors. This PCR relied on a set of 60 Vbeta primers and 13 Jbeta primers. Assay used: immunoSEQ multiplex PCR; TCRdb lists only in-frame clones, some missing. The data contain around 110,000 clones, 50% to 70% of them singletons. The sample comprised PBMCs. The origin of the receptors is a woman in her forties in good health and CMV-seropositive.

Regarding this clone: Mismatch with germline at one junction end may stem from a read error. This chain joins TRBV7-9 and TRBJ2-1, with TRBD2 matching over 7 bases. Germline V gene lookup returns CDR1 SEHNR and CDR2 FQNEAQ (reference sequence). The CDR3 covers 12 residues. The CDR3 here is CSSSFSGTTQFF. The CDR3 DNA sequence: TGTTCCAGCAGCTTTTCCGGGACTACTCAGTTCTTC.

This clone showed up just a few times. This rearrangement joins TRBV4-1 to TRBJ1-4, with a possible D match to TRBD1 (5 bases). The V gene lost 0 bases and the J gene lost 7 bases, with 12 bases spanning the gap. Germline-derived CDR1 and CDR2 are MGHRA and YSYEKL. This CDR3 comprises 15 residues. In nucleotides, the CDR3 is TGCGCCAGCAGCCAAGATGGGGGGAAGGGTGAAAAACTGTTTTTT. Its translation: CASSQDGGKGEKLFF.